This T cell receptor (beta chain) was sequenced in a study of blood T cell repertoires in COVID-19. About the research overall: From T cells, B-cell-depleted T cells, or PBMCs came the material, which was cDNA or gDNA.

CDR1 is SGHNT, CDR2 YYREEE, per germline (reference sequence). The CDR3 spans 15 residues. The V end lost 7 bases, the J end lost 10 bases, and 21 bases lay between the germline ends. Profiling relied on immunoSEQ multiplex PCR, and the TCRdb table lists in-frame clones only, not all of them. The data hold 65,000 to 90,000 clones, with 76% observed a single time. What was sequenced was peripheral blood. The rearrangement joins TRBV5-4 to TRBJ1-6; D remains unclear. This TCR was sampled from a man aged 65 to 79 with active or convalescent COVID-19. CDR3 coding DNA: TGTGCCAGCCGGTTTGTGTCCCACGGGGAATCACCCCTCCACTTT. Encoded protein: CASRFVSHGESPLHF.